This TCR beta chain stems from a study of cytomegalovirus exposure and HLA in healthy donors. Whole-study findings and limits: The authors enumerated 150 to 200 TCR beta chains as linked to cytomegalovirus.

As concerns this clone: The antigen is undetermined.

Profiling relied on immunoSEQ multiplex PCR, and the TCRdb table lists in-frame clones only, not all of them. Counted here are around 250,000 clones, around 87% occurring once; the ten biggest clones make up less than 0.4%. Trimming removed 1 base at V and 0 bases at J, with 9 bases between. Germline V gene lookup returns CDR1 MNHNY and CDR2 SVGAGI (reference sequence). The CDR3 is made up of 16 amino acids. The sample was PBMCs. The rearrangement uses TRBV6-6 and TRBJ2-2, with D possibly matching TRBD1 (6 bases). The clonotype originates from a woman younger than 35 in good health and CMV-seronegative. As DNA, the CDR3 is TGTGCCAGCAGTTACTTGGACAGCGCGAACACCGGGGAGCTGTTTTTT. Translating it yields CASSYLDSANTGELFF.